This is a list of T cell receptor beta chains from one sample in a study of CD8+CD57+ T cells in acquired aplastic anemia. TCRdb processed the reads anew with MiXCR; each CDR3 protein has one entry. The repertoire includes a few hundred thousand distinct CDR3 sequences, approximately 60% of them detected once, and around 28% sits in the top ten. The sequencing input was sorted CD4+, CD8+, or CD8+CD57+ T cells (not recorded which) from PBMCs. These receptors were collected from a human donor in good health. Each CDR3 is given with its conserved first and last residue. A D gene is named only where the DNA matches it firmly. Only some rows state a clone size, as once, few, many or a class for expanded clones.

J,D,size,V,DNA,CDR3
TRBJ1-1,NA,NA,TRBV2,TGTGCCAGCAGTGAAAACAGGATCGGGGGGACTGAAGCTTTCTTT,CASSENRIGGTEAFF
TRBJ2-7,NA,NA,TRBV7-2,TGTGCCAGCAGCTTAGTACCTGCGGGGAGCTCCTACGAGCAGTACTTC,CASSLVPAGSSYEQYF
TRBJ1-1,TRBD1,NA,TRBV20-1,TGCAGTGCTGAAGACAGGGGAAGACCGGCTTTCTTT,CSAEDRGRPAFF
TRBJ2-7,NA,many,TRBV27,TGTGCCAGCAGTCCCCAGGTACAGAGCTCCTACGAGCAGTACTTC,CASSPQVQSSYEQYF
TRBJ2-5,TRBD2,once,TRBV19,TGTGCCAGTGGCCTGACTGGCGGGGGTCAAGAGACCCAGTACTTC,CASGLTGGGQETQYF
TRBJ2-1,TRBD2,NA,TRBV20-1,TGCAGTGCTAGAGTTCCGGGACTAGCGGGAGGGAGGGCCTACAATGAGCAGTTCTTC,CSARVPGLAGGRAYNEQFF
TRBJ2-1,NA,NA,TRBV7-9,TGTGCCAGCAGCTTGTCCATTTCTAGCAATGAGCAGTTCTTC,CASSLSISSNEQFF
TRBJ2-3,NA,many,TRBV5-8,TGTGCCAGCAGCTCGCCTGAAAGGGGATGGGGAGATACGCAGTATTTT,CASSSPERGWGDTQYF
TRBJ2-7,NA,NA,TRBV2,TGTGCCAGCAGTGAACAGGTTACTGTTTCCGAGCAGTACTTC,CASSEQVTVSEQYF
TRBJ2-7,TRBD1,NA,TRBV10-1,TGCGCCAGCAGTTACGGGACAGAATACGAGCAGTACTTC,CASSYGTEYEQYF
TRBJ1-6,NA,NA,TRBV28,TGTGCCAGCAGTCCGAGACTAAATTCACCCCTCCACTTT,CASSPRLNSPLHF
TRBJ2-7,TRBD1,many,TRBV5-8,TGTGCCAGCAGGGACAGGGCATCCTACGAGCAGTACTTC,CASRDRASYEQYF
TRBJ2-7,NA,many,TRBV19,TGTGCCAGTAGTGCCGGGACAATGGGCTACGAGCAGTACTTC,CASSAGTMGYEQYF
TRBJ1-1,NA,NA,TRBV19,TGTGCCAGCTCAGAGGGGCAGGCCAACACTGAAGCTTTCTTT,CASSEGQANTEAFF
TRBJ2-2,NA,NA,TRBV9,TGTGCCAGCAGCGTGGGGACGGGGGTGGCCGGGGAGCTGTTTTTT,CASSVGTGVAGELFF
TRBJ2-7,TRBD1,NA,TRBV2,TGTGCCAGCAGTGCCGGGACAGGAATTTCCGAGCAGTACTTC,CASSAGTGISEQYF
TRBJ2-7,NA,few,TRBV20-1,TGCAGTGCTAGAGATGAGACTTCTTCCTACGAGCAGTACTTC,CSARDETSSYEQYF
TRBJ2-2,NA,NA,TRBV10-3,TGTGCCGCCCTATGGGGTCCCCAGGGCTGTGCGAACACCGGGGAGCTGTTTTTT,CAALWGPQGCANTGELFF
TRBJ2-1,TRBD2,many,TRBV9,TGTGCCAGCAGCGTAGAAACTAGCGGGGCCTATGAGCAGTTCTTC,CASSVETSGAYEQFF
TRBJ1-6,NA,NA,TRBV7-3,TGTGCCAGCAGTCAAGGGGTGGGCTCACCCCTCCACTTT,CASSQGVGSPLHF
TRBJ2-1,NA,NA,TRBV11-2,TGTGCCAGCAGCCCTCCCTCTAACGCCCAGGGTGAGCAGTTCTTC,CASSPPSNAQGEQFF
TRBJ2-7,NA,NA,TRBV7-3,TGTGCCAGCAGCTCATTGGGGGTCGGGGGAGGCTACGAGCAGTACTTC,CASSSLGVGGGYEQYF
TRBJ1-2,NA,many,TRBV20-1,TGCAGTGCTAGCATTGGGGACTATGGCTACACCTTC,CSASIGDYGYTF
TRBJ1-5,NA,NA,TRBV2,TGTGCCAGCAGTGTGGGAACCCATCAGCCCCAGCATTTT,CASSVGTHQPQHF
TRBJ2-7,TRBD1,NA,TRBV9,TGTGCCAGCAGCGGACGGGACAGTGCCTACGAGCAGTACTTC,CASSGRDSAYEQYF
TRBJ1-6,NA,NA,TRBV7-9,TGTGCCAGCACCCGAGGCGGGGAGGATTCACCCCTCCACTTT,CASTRGGEDSPLHF